This T cell receptor (beta chain) emerged from a study of blood T cell repertoires in COVID-19. In the authors' workflow: Using reference gene primer amplification, nucleated cell counts were estimated. TCRdb's table, derived via immunoSEQ multiplex PCR, lists solely in-frame clones and lacks some. V and J calls plus clone size are reproduced from that table; the DNA served to infer D and trimming. The sample has 150,000 to 200,000 clones, more than 85% seen once. Study members were between 18 and 89 years old and lived in over 20 US regions. Germline V gene sequence: CDR1 SEHNR, CDR2 FQNEAQ (reference sequence). V was trimmed by 3 bases and J by 0 bases, leaving 9 bases between them. CDR3 length equals 14 residues.

The chain couples TRBV7-9 to TRBJ2-7; no reliable D call. Specimen: PBMCs or T cells enriched from blood (not recorded which). This TCR was sampled from a human donor with acute COVID-19. The donor label of this sample is uncertain. CDR3 sequence: CASSFSPSSYEQYF. The DNA of the CDR3 is TGTGCCAGCAGCTTCAGTCCTAGCTCCTACGAGCAGTACTTC.